This T cell receptor beta chain stems from a study of blood T cell repertoires in COVID-19. The wider study: Whether acute or convalescent, the COVID-19 samples came from the United States, Italy and Spain. Sources were T cells, B-cell-depleted T cells, or PBMCs; the material itself was cDNA or gDNA.

Original processing notes: Amplification of reference gene primers was used by the study to estimate nucleated cell counts. Repertoires were generated with immunoSEQ multiplex PCR, while TCRdb's copy carries only in-frame clones and drops some. D and trimming come from the DNA, and the V and J calls and clone size come from that table. The sample carries some 23,000 clones, 80% to 95% recorded once. CDR1 and CDR2 (germline): SGDLS, YYNGEE. CDR3 length equals 16 residues. Trimming shortened V by 3 bases and J by 5 bases, and 21 bases separated the two germline ends. Sequenced: peripheral blood. This chain uses TRBV9 with TRBJ2-7, with TRBD2 as a possible D gene (5 bases). The source is a human donor in a cohort sampled during active COVID-19. The CDR3 region has the DNA TGTGCCAGCAGCGCTCAAAGCCTCCTAGCTATGGACGAGCAGTACTTC. This encodes CASSAQSLLAMDEQYF.